These T cell receptor beta chains were read from a single sample in a study of T cells in Graves' hyperthyroidism and ophthalmopathy. TCRdb passed the multiplex PCR reads through MiXCR, listing each CDR3 protein once. Of 250,000 to 300,000 distinct CDR3 sequences in the sample, roughly 20% were seen once. Sequences were obtained from blood. The receptors here all came from a man between 45 and 60 years old with Graves' ophthalmopathy. CDR3s include the opening cysteine and the closing phenylalanine or tryptophan. The D gene is left open where the match is weak. Rows may omit the clone size; those that give it use once, few, many or a size class.

size,J,D,V,CDR3
-,TRBJ2-7,TRBD1,TRBV10-3,CAISKDRGEQYF
few,TRBJ1-5,-,TRBV20-1,CSATTASNQPQHF
few,TRBJ2-5,-,TRBV5-5,CASSLAGTRGETQYF
once,TRBJ2-3,-,TRBV7-9,CASSPPNTQYF
few,TRBJ2-7,TRBD2,TRBV5-1,CASSGGLADSYEQYF
many,TRBJ2-7,TRBD2,TRBV28,CASSTYSGRDEQYF
many,TRBJ2-3,-,TRBV11-2,CASSKLTSSTDTQYF
many,TRBJ1-6,-,TRBV2,CASSAQGGPNNSPLHF
-,TRBJ2-2,-,TRBV30,CAWGQITGELFF
many,TRBJ2-7,-,TRBV2,CATSFDPPPYEQYF
-,TRBJ1-1,TRBD1,TRBV5-5,CASSFMPGQGNTEAFF
many,TRBJ1-3,-,TRBV14,CASSQWAGTAGNTIYF
-,TRBJ2-5,-,TRBV5-1,CASSLAGREETQYF
many,TRBJ2-5,-,TRBV12-3/TRBV12-4,CASSSQEETQYF
-,TRBJ1-2,TRBD1,TRBV11-2,CASSFGTDNYGYTF
-,TRBJ2-2,-,TRBV12-3/TRBV12-4,CASTGPNTGELFF
-,TRBJ1-1,-,TRBV7-9,CASSRMVSPNTEAFF
once,TRBJ2-1,TRBD2,TRBV12-3/TRBV12-4,CASRGGLAGGLSSYNEQFF
few,TRBJ1-1,TRBD1,TRBV29-1,CSGRTGNTEAFF
-,TRBJ2-4,TRBD1,TRBV6-1,CASRPGQLNIQYF
few,TRBJ1-5,-,TRBV5-1,CANSLESRGQPQHF
few,TRBJ2-1,-,TRBV6-1,CASPPPRDPSYNEQFF
-,TRBJ2-2,TRBD1,TRBV5-1,CASSLVGPDRGGELFF